The 27 T cell receptor beta chains reported below all come from one sample, sequenced in a study of T cells in tuberculosis. Time point defined: new active TB diagnosis, blood taken before or within 7 days of starting treatment. Repertoires were generated with immunoSEQ multiplex PCR, while TCRdb's copy carries only in-frame clones and drops some. The data show around 30,000 clones, more than 85% seen once. The sample here was PBMCs, taken at tuberculosis diagnosis. The origin of the receptors is an adult with tuberculosis.

V gene TRBV11-2 combines with J gene TRBJ1-3; TRBD1 is a possible D gene (6 bases). The CDR3 contains 18 residues. Germline CDR1 and CDR2: SGHAT and FQNNGV. Trimming took off 1 base at V and 0 bases at J, with 16 bases between the two ends. CDR3 amino acids: CASSLGARGGPSGNTIYF. The CDR3 bases are TGTGCCAGCAGCTTAGGCGCTCGCGGGGGCCCCTCTGGAAACACCATATATTTT.

The chain combines TRBV5-1 with TRBJ2-1; 8 bases align to TRBD2. This CDR3 has 17 residues. Germline CDR1 SGHRS, CDR2 YFSETQ. Trimming cost V 6 bases and J 1 base; bases outside gene matches: 12. CDR3 loop: CASTQSLAVGSYNEQFF. The CDR3 DNA reads as TGCGCCAGCACCCAATCACTAGCGGTGGGTTCCTACAATGAGCAGTTCTTC.

As DNA, the CDR3 is TGTGCCAGCAGTGGACAGGGGGCGCAGGTGCCCGGGGAGCTGTTTTTT. Amino acid sequence: CASSGQGAQVPGELFF. The rearrangement links TRBV28 to TRBJ2-2; TRBD1 matches 11 bases. CDR1 and CDR2 from the germline V gene are MDHEN and SYDVKM. After removal of 5 bases from V and 6 bases from J, the junction contained 8 bases not matched to a gene. This CDR3 comprises 16 residues.

The gene calls are TRBV28 and TRBJ2-2, with D tentatively TRBD2 (6 bases). Trimming cost V 2 bases and J 4 bases, with 11 bases left between them. This CDR3 region has 15 residues. Germline V CDR1 and CDR2: MDHEN, SYDVKM. DNA for the CDR3: TGTGCCAGCAGTTTACGGGGGAGGTTCACCGGGGAGCTGTTTTTT. This sequence encodes CASSLRGRFTGELFF.

Only one count was recorded for this clone. The V and J genes are TRBV5-1 and TRBJ2-1; a weak D match, TRBD2 (5 bases). CDR3 length: 13 residues. Germline V CDR1 and CDR2: SGHRS, YFSETQ. With 2 bases removed from V and 4 bases from J, the gap between germline ends came to 7 bases. CDR3 region: CASSFEGYNEQFF. CDR3 coding DNA: TGCGCCAGCAGCTTTGAGGGTTACAATGAGCAGTTCTTC.

The V call is TRBV27, the J call TRBJ2-1; 10 bases match TRBD2. V dropped 3 bases and J dropped 7; count of bases not matched to a gene: 6. The CDR3 consists of 15 residues. The V gene's germline CDR1 is MNHEY and CDR2 SMNVEV (reference sequence). The CDR3 sequence: CASSLGSGRGNEQFF. CDR3 coding DNA: TGTGCCAGCAGTTTGGGCAGCGGGAGGGGTAATGAGCAGTTCTTC.

This clone was seen once. The genes are TRBV7-2 and TRBJ2-2, with TRBD2 identical over 10 bases. Looked up from germline, CDR1 is SGHTA and CDR2 is FQGNSA. The V and J ends lost 5 bases and 5 bases, in that order; junction bases with no gene match: 17. The CDR3 covers 19 residues. The CDR3 DNA sequence: TGTGCCAGCAGCAGAGGACTAGCGGCCCGGATAAGAGATACCGGGGAGCTGTTTTTT. The encoded protein is CASSRGLAARIRDTGELFF.

This clone was counted once. The V and J genes are TRBV28 and TRBJ1-2; TRBD1 is a possible D gene (6 bases). The length of the CDR3 is 14 residues. Trimming took 5 bases from V and 3 from J, leaving 13 bases between them. Germline CDR1 and CDR2: MDHEN and SYDVKM. The CDR3 nucleotides read TGTGCCAGCAGTATACAGGGTCTGGACTATGGCTACACCTTC. This translates into CASSIQGLDYGYTF.

The gene calls are TRBV9 and TRBJ2-3; 10 bases match TRBD2. Per the germline V gene, CDR1 is SGDLS and CDR2 is YYNGEE. The CDR3 has 17 residues. Trimming at V came to 4 bases and at J to 0 bases, leaving 8 bases not matched to a gene. The CDR3 sequence is CASSFNLGLASTDTQYF. CDR3 sequence (DNA): TGTGCCAGCAGCTTCAACCTGGGACTAGCGAGCACAGATACGCAGTATTTT.

In its sample, this clone was seen a few times. This sequence joins TRBV6-1 and TRBJ2-5, with D possibly being TRBD1 (6 bases). CDR1 is MNHNS and CDR2 is SASEGT in the germline V gene. This CDR3 region has 15 residues. V shed 1 base and J shed 1 base, with 10 bases lying between them. In DNA form, the CDR3 reads TGTGCCAGCAGTGAAGGGCCAGGGGTCCAAGAGACCCAGTACTTC. Protein sequence: CASSEGPGVQETQYF.

The rearrangement uses TRBV27 and TRBJ2-2; D gene unclear. The V end lost 3 bases, the J end lost 8 bases, and 7 bases lay between the germline ends. Germline lookup yields CDR1 MNHEY and CDR2 SMNVEV (reference sequence). The CDR3 runs to 12 residues. This CDR3 is CASSFLSGELFF. DNA of the CDR3: TGTGCCAGCAGTTTTTTGTCTGGGGAGCTGTTTTTT.

This clone was picked up a small number of times. J is TRBJ1-1 and V is TRBV6-5; possible D gene TRBD1, 5 bases. Germline-derived CDR1 and CDR2 are MNHEY and SVGAGI. V gave up 10 bases and J gave up 11 bases, with 23 bases separating them. This CDR3 has 13 amino acids. CDR3 amino acids: CATMTVSLKGAFF. CDR3 nucleotide sequence: TGTGCCACCATGACAGTCTCTCTTAAGGGTGCTTTCTTT.

In DNA, the CDR3 is TGTGCCAGCAGCACAAGCGGGACAGGAGAAGCTTTCTTT. Encoded protein: CASSTSGTGEAFF. The chain couples TRBV9 to TRBJ1-1; 8 bases line up with TRBD1. The CDR3 has 13 residues. With 4 bases clipped from V and 8 bases from J, the junction kept 7 bases outside the gene matches. Per germline, CDR1 SGDLS and CDR2 YYNGEE.

This chain connects TRBV18 to TRBJ1-2; tentative D call: TRBD1 (5 bases). CDR1 is KGHSH and CDR2 is LQKENI in the germline V gene. The CDR3 is made up of 13 amino acids. V lost 2 bases and J 8 bases, leaving 12 bases between the germline ends. CDR3 bases: TGTGCCAGCTCACCATCCCAAGGGGAAGGCTACACCTTC. This translates into CASSPSQGEGYTF.

This clone was seen only a few times. The genes are TRBV2 and TRBJ1-3; TRBD1 agrees at 7 bases. In germline, CDR1 is SNHLY, CDR2 FYNNEI. The CDR3 runs 15 residues. The V segment lost 7 bases and the J segment 3 bases; nucleotides outside the gene matches: 9. CDR3 amino acids: CASNYRGGVGNTIYF. Here the CDR3 DNA reads TGTGCCAGCAACTACAGGGGAGGCGTTGGAAACACCATATATTTT.

The chain carries TRBV4-1 and TRBJ2-3, with 7 positions matching TRBD1. Germline V gene lookup returns CDR1 MGHRA and CDR2 YSYEKL. There are 15 residues in the CDR3. J lost 6 bases, V lost 6 bases, and 12 bases had no gene match. CDR3 sequence (DNA): TGCGCCAGCAGGCCTGTGGGACAGACCCAGGATACGCAGTATTTT. Translation gives CASRPVGQTQDTQYF.

This sequence joins TRBV14 and TRBJ2-6, with 9 bases fitting TRBD1. Germline V gives CDR1 SGHDN, CDR2 FVKESK. This CDR3 is 16 amino acids long. Trimming took 5 bases from V and 2 from J; bases not matched to a gene: 4. The CDR3 sequence: CASSLRTGAGANVLTF. CDR3 DNA sequence: TGTGCCAGCAGCTTAAGGACAGGGGCTGGGGCCAACGTCCTGACTTTC.

The CDR3 nucleotides read TGCGCCAGCAGCTTGGCAGCCGGGGAAGAGACCCAGTACTTC. Amino acid sequence: CASSLAAGEETQYF. The rearrangement links TRBV5-1 to TRBJ2-5; the D gene is possibly TRBD2 (5 bases). This CDR3 contains 14 residues. Germline V gives CDR1 SGHRS, CDR2 YFSETQ. The germline V and J ends were trimmed by 0 bases and 3 bases, with 9 bases remaining between them.

The chain joins TRBV19 to TRBJ2-7; weak D call: TRBD2 (6 bases). The V and J ends lost 3 bases and 7 bases respectively, with 13 bases between them. This CDR3 region has 13 residues. CDR1 LNHDA and CDR2 SQIVND come from the germline V gene (reference sequence). The CDR3 region is CASSIEVGREQYF. CDR3 in DNA: TGTGCCAGTAGTATTGAAGTGGGGAGGGAGCAGTACTTC.

This chain links TRBV21-1 with TRBJ2-2; the table's TRBD2 call for D was not verified on the DNA. TRBV21-1 is assigned pseudogene status. The CDR3 is 15 residues long. The CDR3 nucleotides read TGTGCCAGCAGCCTCTGCGGGAGAGACACCGGGGAGCTGTTTTTT. As protein: CASSLCGRDTGELFF.

The CDR3 sequence is CASSPRRQGRNNEQFF. Here the CDR3 DNA reads TGCGCCAGCAGCCCAAGGAGACAGGGGAGGAACAATGAGCAGTTCTTC. The chain uses TRBV4-1 and TRBJ2-1; 8 bases match TRBD1. This CDR3 is built from 16 residues. With 4 bases clipped from V and 5 bases from J, the junction kept 10 bases outside the gene matches. CDR1 is MGHRA, CDR2 YSYEKL, per germline.

The V gene is TRBV11-3, the J gene TRBJ1-1; 7 positions match TRBD1. Germline trimming cut 5 bases from V and 0 bases from J; bases unmatched to any gene: 3. Germline-derived CDR1 and CDR2 are SGHNT and YENEEA. This CDR3 region has 14 residues. The CDR3 DNA follows: TGTGCCAGCAGCCGCGACAGGGTGAACACTGAAGCTTTCTTT. Residues: CASSRDRVNTEAFF.

V gene TRBV5-4 combines with J gene TRBJ2-7, with D unresolved. V shed 1 base and J shed 0 bases, with 20 bases lying between them. The CDR3 is 18 amino acids. The germline gives CDR1 SGHNT, CDR2 YYREEE (reference sequence). CDR3 loop: CASSLKKSSVRSSYEQYF. In DNA form, the CDR3 reads TGTGCCAGCAGCTTGAAAAAGTCGAGCGTGAGGAGCTCCTACGAGCAGTACTTC. The full variable domain, rest sourced from reference TRBV5-4 and TRBJ2-7, is ETGVTQSPTHLIKTRGQQVTLRCSSQSGHNTVSWYQQALGQGPQFIFQYYREEENGRGNFPPRFSGLQFPNYSSELNVNALELDDSALYLCASSLKKSSVRSSYEQYFGPGTRLTVT.

The CDR3 is CSVEGAGGDTGELFF. CDR3 sequence (DNA): TGCAGCGTTGAAGGTGCAGGGGGCGACACCGGGGAGCTGTTTTTT. V and J are TRBV29-1 and TRBJ2-2; 8 bases match TRBD1. The CDR3 consists of 15 residues. Trimming cost V 1 base and J 3 bases; bases outside gene matches: 4. Germline assignment: CDR1 SQVTM and CDR2 ANQGSEA.

The chain joins TRBV6-6 to TRBJ1-2; D ambiguous. The CDR3 has 15 amino acids. Germline CDR1 is MNHNY and CDR2 is SVGAGI (reference sequence). Trimming left V 2 bases short and J 0 bases short, with 10 bases between. CDR3 DNA sequence: TGTGCCAGCAGTTACGAGGGCAGCACTAACTATGGCTACACCTTC. Translated: CASSYEGSTNYGYTF.

The chain carries TRBV18 and TRBJ2-1; 9 bases are a match to TRBD2. From germline, CDR1 is KGHSH and CDR2 LQKENI. V trimming: 8 bases; J trimming: 6 bases; junction bases outside the gene matches: 5. The CDR3 loop spans 13 amino acids. The CDR3 DNA sequence: TGTGCCAGCGCGGAGCGGGAGGCCAATGAGCAGTTCTTC. As protein: CASAEREANEQFF.

The genes are TRBV5-1 and TRBJ2-1; 11 nucleotides match TRBD1. The CDR3 is 14 residues long. The V gene end was trimmed by 2 bases and the J gene end by 7 bases; junction bases not matched to a gene: 2. CDR1 and CDR2 from the germline V gene are SGHRS and YFSETQ. CDR3 loop: CASSFGTGGNEQFF. The CDR3 nucleotides read TGCGCCAGCAGCTTCGGGACAGGGGGAAATGAGCAGTTCTTC.